The rows below give T cell receptor beta chains drawn from one sample of a study of Ad26.COV2.S vaccination and SARS-CoV-2 variants. Sequenced by immunoSEQ multiplex PCR; TCRdb stores in-frame clones only, minus some. This sample has more than 350,000 clones, with approximately 90% found just once. Sequencing used peripheral blood, obtained in a trial of Ad26.COV2.S vaccine versus placebo. The receptor source for this set is a person aged 18-65 years who received the Ad26.COV2.S COVID-19 vaccine or a placebo. The CDR3 runs from the conserved cysteine through the conserved F or W. Each record gives: clone size, J gene, V gene, D gene, CDR3 protein, CDR3 DNA. A D gene is named only where the DNA matches it firmly. Clone size appears in some rows only: once, few, many, or a class for an expanded clone.

. | TRBJ1-5 | TRBV19 | TRBD1 | CASSGTGNQPQHF | TGTGCCAGTTCCGGGACAGGCAATCAGCCCCAGCATTTT
. | TRBJ2-1 | TRBV2 | TRBD2 | CASSPTSGGNNEQFF | TGTGCCAGCTCCCCTACTAGCGGCGGAAACAATGAGCAGTTCTTC
. | TRBJ2-7 | TRBV15 | . | CATSRDNRVDEQYF | TGTGCCACCAGCAGAGATAACAGGGTCGACGAGCAGTACTTC
. | TRBJ2-7 | TRBV10-1 | TRBD1 | CASSGNRDSYEQYF | TGCGCCAGCAGTGGTAACCGGGACAGCTACGAGCAGTACTTC
once | TRBJ1-3 | TRBV5-1 | TRBD1 | CASSIGTGDRWGNTIYF | TGCGCCAGCAGCATTGGGACAGGGGATAGATGGGGAAACACCATATATTTT
. | TRBJ2-7 | TRBV6-2/TRBV6-3 | TRBD1 | CASSRTGLFSYEQYF | TGTGCCAGCAGCCGGACAGGGCTTTTCTCCTACGAGCAGTACTTC
. | TRBJ2-7 | TRBV30 | . | CAWSVLDYYEQYF | TGTGCCTGGAGTGTACTCGACTACTACGAGCAGTACTTC
few | TRBJ2-1 | TRBV9 | . | CASSVGWGEWNEQFF | TGTGCCAGCAGCGTAGGATGGGGCGAGTGGAATGAGCAGTTCTTC
. | TRBJ2-6 | TRBV29-1 | . | CSVEARVPKALGQANVLTF | TGCAGCGTTGAGGCCAGGGTGCCTAAAGCTCTGGGACAGGCCAACGTCCTGACTTTC
. | TRBJ2-2 | TRBV6-5 | . | CASSYSSNTGELFF | TGTGCCAGCAGTTACTCGAGCAACACCGGGGAGCTGTTTTTT
few | TRBJ2-1 | TRBV23-1 | TRBD2 | CASSPTSGSYNEQFF | TGCGCCAGCAGTCCAACTAGCGGGAGTTACAATGAGCAGTTCTTC
. | TRBJ2-1 | TRBV14 | . | CASSPGPYNEQFF | TGTGCCAGCAGCCCGGGACCATACAATGAGCAGTTCTTC
. | TRBJ2-7 | TRBV10-2 | TRBD1 | CASSESGQGGSYEQYF | TGCGCCAGCAGTGAGTCGGGACAGGGGGGTTCATACGAGCAGTACTTC
. | TRBJ2-5 | TRBV19 | . | CASSIRPDETQYF | TGTGCCAGTAGTATACGGCCCGATGAGACCCAGTACTTC
. | TRBJ2-2 | TRBV18 | . | CASSPSRELTGELFF | TGTGCCAGCTCACCTTCCCGGGAGCTCACCGGGGAGCTGTTTTTT
. | TRBJ2-7 | TRBV5-1 | TRBD1 | CASSVDRSTYEQYF | TGCGCCAGCAGCGTGGACAGGAGTACCTACGAGCAGTACTTC
. | TRBJ2-1 | TRBV6-5 | TRBD1 | CASSYRDRDYDEQFF | TGTGCCAGCAGTTACCGGGACAGGGATTACGATGAGCAGTTCTTC
. | TRBJ1-2 | TRBV6-8 | . | CASAQRTPGVGDPGYTF | TGTGCCAGCGCCCAACGCACCCCCGGCGTTGGGGACCCTGGCTACACCTTC
. | TRBJ1-1 | TRBV4-3 | . | CASSQARGWVTEAFF | TGCGCCAGCAGCCAAGCCCGGGGATGGGTTACTGAAGCTTTCTTT
. | TRBJ1-1 | TRBV6-5 | . | CASSIRVDGTEAFF | TGTGCCAGCAGTATCAGGGTTGACGGCACTGAAGCTTTCTTT
once | TRBJ2-2 | TRBV11-1 | . | CASSSRGSGGELFF | TGTGCCAGCAGCTCCCGGGGGTCCGGCGGGGAGCTGTTTTTT
. | TRBJ2-3 | TRBV19 | . | CASSPPTDTQYF | TGTGCCAGTAGTCCTCCGACAGATACGCAGTATTTT
. | TRBJ1-1 | TRBV6-1 | . | CASSEGGAGGNTEAFF | TGTGCCAGCAGTGAAGGCGGAGCTGGGGGGAACACTGAAGCTTTCTTT
once | TRBJ2-7 | TRBV7-2 | TRBD2 | CASSARTSGSYEQYF | TGTGCCAGCAGCGCACGGACTAGCGGGAGCTACGAGCAGTACTTC
few | TRBJ1-5 | TRBV27 | . | CASSLSFEHQPQHF | TGTGCCAGCAGTTTATCATTTGAACATCAGCCCCAGCATTTT
. | TRBJ1-6 | TRBV18 | TRBD1 | CASSPGDRYNSPLHF | TGTGCCAGCTCACCCGGGGACAGATATAATTCACCCCTCCACTTT
. | TRBJ2-5 | TRBV7-9 | . | CASSNDSGETQYF | TGTGCCAGCAGCAATGACAGCGGAGAGACCCAGTACTTC
. | TRBJ1-1 | TRBV5-8 | . | CASSFNYRLFF | TGTGCCAGCAGCTTCAATTATAGACTTTTCTTT
. | TRBJ1-2 | TRBV4-3 | . | CASSQDSGPYGYTF | TGCGCCAGCAGCCAAGACTCAGGCCCCTATGGCTACACCTTC
. | TRBJ2-3 | TRBV14 | . | CASSRGEAGTDTQYF | TGTGCCAGCAGCAGGGGGGAGGCCGGCACAGATACGCAGTATTTT
once | TRBJ1-1 | TRBV5-4 | . | CASSLRVGGYTEAFF | TGTGCCAGCAGCTTGCGAGTAGGGGGGTACACTGAAGCTTTCTTT
. | TRBJ2-5 | TRBV12-3/TRBV12-4 | . | CASSLRETQYF | TGTGCCAGCAGTTTACGGGAGACCCAGTACTTC
. | TRBJ2-2 | TRBV3-1/TRBV3-2 | TRBD2 | CASRPPAGENTGELFF | TGTGCCAGCAGGCCCCCAGCGGGGGAGAACACCGGGGAGCTGTTTTTT
. | TRBJ2-5 | TRBV6-1 | . | CASSEIGAETQYF | TGTGCCAGCAGTGAAATAGGGGCGGAGACCCAGTACTTC
. | TRBJ1-5 | TRBV6-2/TRBV6-3 | TRBD1 | CASSYSLGQGTNQPQHF | TGTGCCAGCAGTTACTCTCTCGGACAGGGGACCAATCAGCCCCAGCATTTT
few | TRBJ2-2 | TRBV27 | . | CASSFLGQNTGELFF | TGTGCCAGCAGTTTCCTTGGTCAGAACACCGGGGAGCTGTTTTTT
. | TRBJ2-7 | TRBV7-2 | TRBD1 | CASSFTGTGGYEQYF | TGTGCCAGCAGCTTCACCGGGACAGGGGGCTACGAGCAGTACTTC
. | TRBJ2-5 | TRBV10-2 | TRBD2 | CASLAGVRETQYF | TGCGCCAGCCTAGCGGGAGTACGGGAGACCCAGTACTTC
. | TRBJ2-6 | TRBV6-4 | . | CASSDSRSGANVLTF | TGTGCCAGCAGTGACTCCAGGTCTGGGGCCAACGTCCTGACTTTC
. | TRBJ1-1 | TRBV5-1 | TRBD1 | CASSAQGTNTEAFF | TGCGCCAGCAGCGCACAGGGGACTAACACTGAAGCTTTCTTT
. | TRBJ1-2 | TRBV29-1 | . | CSVGHRTVMNSNYGYTF | TGCAGCGTTGGGCACCGGACAGTTATGAATTCTAACTATGGCTACACCTTC
. | TRBJ1-6 | TRBV28 | . | CASSTTTGYNSPLHF | TGTGCCAGCAGTACGACCACCGGCTATAATTCACCCCTCCACTTT
. | TRBJ2-4 | TRBV7-9 | TRBD1 | CASSPTGTGNGKAKNIQYF | TGTGCCAGCAGCCCAACCGGGACAGGGAACGGAAAAGCCAAAAACATTCAGTACTTC
. | TRBJ1-1 | TRBV5-1 | . | CASTGGLNEAFF | TGCGCCAGCACCGGAGGCCTGAATGAAGCTTTCTTT
. | TRBJ2-5 | TRBV11-2 | . | CASSHPGRDETQYF | TGTGCCAGCAGCCACCCCGGCAGGGATGAGACCCAGTACTTC
. | TRBJ1-2 | TRBV5-1 | TRBD1 | CASSQGAWNYGYTF | TGCGCCAGCAGCCAGGGGGCCTGGAACTATGGCTACACCTTC
. | TRBJ2-2 | TRBV6-5 | . | CASSFRGATGELFF | TGTGCCAGCAGTTTCAGGGGTGCGACCGGGGAGCTGTTTTTT
. | TRBJ2-7 | TRBV12-3/TRBV12-4 | . | CASSPPGGVQYF | TGTGCCAGCAGTCCCCCGGGTGGGGTGCAGTACTTC